This is a list of T cell receptor beta chains from one sample in a study of regulatory T cells in long-lasting Graves disease. TCRdb re-analysed the multiplex PCR reads in MiXCR, keeping a single row per CDR3 protein. The table records almost 450,000 distinct CDR3 sequences, about 17% of them present only once. This sample also appeared in a second study, on T cells in Graves' hyperthyroidism and ophthalmopathy.

The sample here was peripheral blood mononuclear cells (PBMCs), taken at new diagnosis, from a patient treated with antithyroid drugs. The source is a woman aged 25 to 45 with Graves disease. The CDR3 runs from the conserved cysteine through the conserved F or W. D genes are given only for firm matches. The listing skips clone size in some rows; elsewhere it reads once, few, many or a size class.

size	V	D	J	DNA	CDR3
NA	TRBV18	TRBD1	TRBJ1-2	TGTGCCAGCGGTAATGGACAGGGTATTTCGGATGGCTACACCTTC	CASGNGQGISDGYTF
many	TRBV12-3/TRBV12-4	TRBD2	TRBJ2-1	TGTGCCAGCAGGGGGGGGACTTATAGCTCCTACAATGAGCAGTTCTTC	CASRGGTYSSYNEQFF
many	TRBV13	TRBD2	TRBJ2-5	TGTGCCAGCAGCTCCCGACTAGCGGGAGGGGGAGGAGAGACCCAGTACTTC	CASSSRLAGGGGETQYF
many	TRBV3-1	NA	TRBJ1-6	TGTGCCAGCAGCCAAGCGTGGGACACCAATTCACCCCTCCACTTT	CASSQAWDTNSPLHF
NA	TRBV5-1	TRBD1	TRBJ1-3	TGCGCCAGCAGCCCCCTTACAGGGGTAGGAAACACCATATATTTT	CASSPLTGVGNTIYF
many	TRBV11-2	NA	TRBJ1-1	TGTGCCAGCAGCCCATTCCGGGGTCTGAACACTGAAGCTTTCTTT	CASSPFRGLNTEAFF
many	TRBV7-9	TRBD1	TRBJ1-2	TGTGCCAGCAGCCAACCCCGGGACAGGGTCTATGGCTACACCTTC	CASSQPRDRVYGYTF
few	TRBV9	NA	TRBJ2-3	TGTGCCAGCAGCGTAGAAGAAGGGTTAGAAGATACGCAGTATTTT	CASSVEEGLEDTQYF
few	TRBV30	TRBD1	TRBJ1-1	TGTGCCTGGAGAGAGGGAGGCAGGGGGAGAATTGAAGCTTTCTTT	CAWREGGRGRIEAFF
many	TRBV15	NA	TRBJ1-5	TGTGCCACCTCCACCGGGAGGGGATTGGGGGCCCAGCATTTT	CATSTGRGLGAQHF
many	TRBV2	TRBD1	TRBJ1-1	TGTGCCAGCCGGGGACAGGGGGCATCTGAAGCTTTCTTT	CASRGQGASEAFF
many	TRBV12-3/TRBV12-4	TRBD1	TRBJ1-1	TGTGCCAGCAGTTTCGCCCGGGGACAGGGTTACGGTGAAGCTTTCTTT	CASSFARGQGYGEAFF
many	TRBV28	TRBD2	TRBJ2-3	TGTGCCAGCATACCCAGCGGGATCTTTAGCACAGATACGCAGTATTTT	CASIPSGIFSTDTQYF
many	TRBV3-1	NA	TRBJ2-7	TGTGCCAGCAGCCATAGGACACCTCGCTCCTACGAGCAGTACTTC	CASSHRTPRSYEQYF
many	TRBV7-9	NA	TRBJ2-3	TGTGCCAGCAGCTTAAGGTACGTGGACCCTAGCACAGATACGCAGTATTTT	CASSLRYVDPSTDTQYF
NA	TRBV10-3	TRBD2	TRBJ2-1	TGTGCCATCAGTGAGTCGACTAGCGCCTACAATGAGCAGTTCTTC	CAISESTSAYNEQFF
many	TRBV27	TRBD1	TRBJ2-7	TGTGCCAGCAGTTCCCTTCTCGGGACAGGCCACGAGCAGTACTTC	CASSSLLGTGHEQYF
many	TRBV27	NA	TRBJ2-3	TGTGCCAGCAGCATCGGGGTAGGGGAAAAAGATACGCAGTATTTT	CASSIGVGEKDTQYF
NA	TRBV29-1	TRBD1	TRBJ1-2	TGCAGCGTTGAATCCAGGGGGATTGGCTACACCTTC	CSVESRGIGYTF
NA	TRBV4-1	NA	TRBJ2-4	TGCGCCAGCAGCCACCTGATCGGGGCCAAAAACATTCAGTACTTC	CASSHLIGAKNIQYF
NA	TRBV6-5	NA	TRBJ2-5	TGTGCCAGCAGTTACGCAGGGCGCACTCATACCCAGTACTTC	CASSYAGRTHTQYF
few	TRBV15	NA	TRBJ2-1	TGTGCCACCAGCAGTCACGGACTTGCCTACAATGAGCAGTTCTTC	CATSSHGLAYNEQFF
many	TRBV7-9	TRBD2	TRBJ2-3	TGTGCCAGCAGCCCGGACGGACTAGCGGGAGCTGGGACGCAGTATTTT	CASSPDGLAGAGTQYF
few	TRBV5-1	NA	TRBJ2-1	TGCGCCAGCAGCTTGGTGGCTGAATCCTACGAGCAGTTCTTC	CASSLVAESYEQFF
many	TRBV15	NA	TRBJ2-7	TGTGCCACCAGCAGAGATCGAGGGGTTAGCTACTCCTACGAGCAGTACTTC	CATSRDRGVSYSYEQYF
few	TRBV4-1	TRBD2	TRBJ2-7	TGCGCCAGCAGCCAAGAAACTAGCGGGAGAGTATACGAGCAGTACTTC	CASSQETSGRVYEQYF
few	TRBV7-2	TRBD1	TRBJ2-7	TGTGCCAGCAGCCCCCAGACAGGGTTAGTCGAGCAGTACTTC	CASSPQTGLVEQYF
many	TRBV11-2	TRBD2	TRBJ2-4	TGTGCCAGCAGCTTGCCGACGGGAGGAACTGCCAAAAACATTCAGTACTTC	CASSLPTGGTAKNIQYF
many	TRBV12-3/TRBV12-4	NA	TRBJ2-7	TGTGCCAGCGGACGGACACACTCCTACGAGCAGTACTTC	CASGRTHSYEQYF
many	TRBV12-3/TRBV12-4	TRBD1	TRBJ1-5	TGTGCCAGCAGTGGGACAGCTAGGGGTTATCAGCCCCAGCATTTT	CASSGTARGYQPQHF
many	TRBV7-8	NA	TRBJ2-3	TGTGCCAGCAGCTACGAGGGGGAACGAGGCACAGATACGCAGTATTTT	CASSYEGERGTDTQYF
many	TRBV6-1	NA	TRBJ2-1	TGTGCCAGCAGTGACCCCGGGACCAGCAATGAGCAGTTCTTC	CASSDPGTSNEQFF
many	TRBV4-3	NA	TRBJ2-7	TGCGCCAGCAGCCAATGGACCGGGTACTCCTACGAGCAGTACTTC	CASSQWTGYSYEQYF
NA	TRBV10-1	NA	TRBJ1-1	TGCGCCAGCAGTGCTTCTCAGGGGTTGACTGAAGCTTTCTTT	CASSASQGLTEAFF
few	TRBV20-1	NA	TRBJ2-7	TGCAGTGCTAGAGAGGATAGGGCCAGCTCCTACGAGCAGTACTTC	CSAREDRASSYEQYF
many	TRBV7-9	TRBD2	TRBJ2-7	TGTGCCAGCAGCTTCATAGCGGGAGGAGGCGAGCAGTACTTC	CASSFIAGGGEQYF
many	TRBV20-1	TRBD2	TRBJ2-5	TGCAGTGCTTACGAGCGGGGAGAGACCCAGTACTTC	CSAYERGETQYF
many	TRBV29-1	NA	TRBJ2-7	TGCAGCGTTTCTCCGGGACGTAGCTCCTACGAGCAGTACTTC	CSVSPGRSSYEQYF
many	TRBV28	TRBD2	TRBJ2-1	TGTGCCAGCAGTTTATGGTCTAGCGGAAGTTACAATGAGCAGTTCTTC	CASSLWSSGSYNEQFF